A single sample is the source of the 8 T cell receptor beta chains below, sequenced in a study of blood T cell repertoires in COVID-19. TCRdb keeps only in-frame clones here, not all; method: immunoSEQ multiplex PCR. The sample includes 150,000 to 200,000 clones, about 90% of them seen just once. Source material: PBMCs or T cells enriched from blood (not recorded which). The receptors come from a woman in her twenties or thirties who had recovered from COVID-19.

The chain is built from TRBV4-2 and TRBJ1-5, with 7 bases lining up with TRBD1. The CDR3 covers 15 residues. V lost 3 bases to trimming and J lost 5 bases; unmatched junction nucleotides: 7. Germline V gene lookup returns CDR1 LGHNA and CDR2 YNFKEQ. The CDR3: CASSHQLGTDQPQHF. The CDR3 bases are TGTGCCAGCAGCCACCAGCTCGGGACAGATCAGCCCCAGCATTTT.

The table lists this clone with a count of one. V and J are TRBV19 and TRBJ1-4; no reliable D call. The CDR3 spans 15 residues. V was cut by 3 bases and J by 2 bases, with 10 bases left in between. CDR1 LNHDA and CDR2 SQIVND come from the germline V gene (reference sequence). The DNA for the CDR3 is TGTGCCAGTAGTATTAGCCTCGGGACTAATGAAAAACTGTTTTTT. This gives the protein CASSISLGTNEKLFF.

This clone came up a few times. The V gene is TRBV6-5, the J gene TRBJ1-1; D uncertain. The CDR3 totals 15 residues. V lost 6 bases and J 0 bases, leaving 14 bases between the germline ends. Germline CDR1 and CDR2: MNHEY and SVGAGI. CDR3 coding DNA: TGTGCCAGCAGCACTCCTAAGCAAGTGAACACTGAAGCTTTCTTT. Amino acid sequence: CASSTPKQVNTEAFF.

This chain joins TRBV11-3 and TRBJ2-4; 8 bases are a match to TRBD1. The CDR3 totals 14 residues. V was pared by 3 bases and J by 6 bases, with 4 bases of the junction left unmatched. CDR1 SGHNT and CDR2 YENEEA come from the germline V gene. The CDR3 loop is CASSFPGGGNIQYF. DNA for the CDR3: TGTGCCAGCAGCTTTCCAGGGGGCGGAAACATTCAGTACTTC.

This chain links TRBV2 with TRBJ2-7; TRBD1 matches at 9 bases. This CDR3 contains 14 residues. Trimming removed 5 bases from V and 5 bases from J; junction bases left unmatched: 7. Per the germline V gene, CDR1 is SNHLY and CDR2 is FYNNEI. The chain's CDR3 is CASSRLQGADEQYF. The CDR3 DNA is TGTGCCAGCAGTCGATTACAGGGGGCCGACGAGCAGTACTTC.

DNA for the CDR3: TGTGCCAACGCCCCCGGGACTAGCGACTATATATCCTACAATGAGCAGTTCTTC. Translation: CANAPGTSDYISYNEQFF. This chain connects TRBV7-9 to TRBJ2-1; TRBD2 agrees at 10 bases. Looked up from germline, CDR1 is SEHNR and CDR2 is FQNEAQ (reference sequence). The CDR3 consists of 18 residues. V shed 10 bases, J shed 1 base, and the junction held 16 bases outside the gene matches. Full variable domain (outside the CDR3, taken from reference TRBV7-9 and TRBJ2-1): DTGVSQNPRHKITKRGQNVTFRCDPISEHNRLYWYRQTLGQGPEFLTYFQNEAQLEKSRLLSDRFSAERPKGSFSTLEIQRTEQGDSAMYLCANAPGTSDYISYNEQFFGPGTRLTVL.

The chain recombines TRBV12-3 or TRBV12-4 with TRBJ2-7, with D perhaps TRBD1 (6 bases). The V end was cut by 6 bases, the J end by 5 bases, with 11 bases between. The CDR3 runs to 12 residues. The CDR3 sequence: CASRQGLDEQYF. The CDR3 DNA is TGTGCCAGCAGACAGGGCCTCGACGAGCAGTACTTC.

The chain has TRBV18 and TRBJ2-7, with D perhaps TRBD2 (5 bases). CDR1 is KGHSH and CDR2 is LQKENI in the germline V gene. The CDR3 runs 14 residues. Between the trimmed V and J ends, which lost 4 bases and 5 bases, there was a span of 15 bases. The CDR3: CASSLDRGRNEQYF. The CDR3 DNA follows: TGTGCCAGCTCACTCGACCGAGGGCGTAACGAGCAGTACTTC.